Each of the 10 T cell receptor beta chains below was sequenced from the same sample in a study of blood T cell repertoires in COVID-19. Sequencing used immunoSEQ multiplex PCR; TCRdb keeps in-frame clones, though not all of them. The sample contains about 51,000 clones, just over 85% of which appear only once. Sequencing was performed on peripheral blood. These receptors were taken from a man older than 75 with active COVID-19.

Here the CDR3 DNA reads TGTGCCAGCAGTTCAGACAGGTTCTACGGCTACACCTTC. Translated, it gives CASSSDRFYGYTF. The chain combines TRBV27 with TRBJ1-2, with D tentatively TRBD1 (6 bases). Trimming cost V 4 bases and J 8 bases, with 14 bases left between them. The germline CDR1 and CDR2 sequences are MNHEY and SMNVEV (reference sequence). This CDR3 is built from 13 residues.

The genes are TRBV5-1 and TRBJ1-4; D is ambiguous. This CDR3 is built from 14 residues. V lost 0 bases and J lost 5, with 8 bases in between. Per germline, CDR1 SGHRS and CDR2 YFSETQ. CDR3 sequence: CASSLGPRNEKLFF. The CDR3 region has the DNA TGCGCCAGCAGCTTGGGCCCGAGGAATGAAAAACTGTTTTTT. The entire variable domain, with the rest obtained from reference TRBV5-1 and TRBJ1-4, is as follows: KAGVTQTPRYLIKTRGQQVTLSCSPISGHRSVSWYQQTPGQGLQFLFEYFSETQRNKGNFPGRFSGRQFSNSRSEMNVSTLELGDSALYLCASSLGPRNEKLFFGSGTQLSVL.

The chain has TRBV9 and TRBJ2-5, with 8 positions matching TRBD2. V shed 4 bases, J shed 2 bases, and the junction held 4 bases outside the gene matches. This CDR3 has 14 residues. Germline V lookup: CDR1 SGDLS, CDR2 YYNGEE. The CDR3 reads CASSPSGGQETQYF. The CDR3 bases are TGTGCCAGCAGCCCCTCGGGGGGGCAAGAGACCCAGTACTTC.

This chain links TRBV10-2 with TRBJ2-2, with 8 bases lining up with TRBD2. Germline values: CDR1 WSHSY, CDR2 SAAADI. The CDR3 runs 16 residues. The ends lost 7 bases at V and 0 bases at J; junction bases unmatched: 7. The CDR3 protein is CASTITSGANTGELFF. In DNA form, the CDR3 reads TGCGCCAGCACGATTACTAGCGGAGCGAACACCGGGGAGCTGTTTTTT.

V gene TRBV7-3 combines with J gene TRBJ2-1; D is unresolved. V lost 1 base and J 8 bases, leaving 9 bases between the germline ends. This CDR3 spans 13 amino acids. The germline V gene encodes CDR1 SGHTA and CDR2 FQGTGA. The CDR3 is CASSLSHNDEQFF. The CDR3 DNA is TGTGCCAGCAGCTTAAGTCACAACGATGAGCAGTTCTTC.

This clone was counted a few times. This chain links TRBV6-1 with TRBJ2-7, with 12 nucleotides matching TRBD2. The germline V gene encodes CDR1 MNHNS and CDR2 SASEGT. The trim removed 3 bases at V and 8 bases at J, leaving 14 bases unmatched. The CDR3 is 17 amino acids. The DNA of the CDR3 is TGTGCCAGCAGTGACGGTTGGGCTAGCGGGAGGGTCTCGAAGCAGTACTTC. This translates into CASSDGWASGRVSKQYF.

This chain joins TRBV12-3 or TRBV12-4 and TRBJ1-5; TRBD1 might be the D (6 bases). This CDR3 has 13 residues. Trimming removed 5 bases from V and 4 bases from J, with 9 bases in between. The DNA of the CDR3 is TGTGCCAGCAGTACCGGGACAAATCAGCCCCAGCATTTT. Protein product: CASSTGTNQPQHF.

CDR3 coding DNA: TGTGCCAGCAGCTTAGGACAGGGTGACTATGGCTACACCTTC. Encoded protein: CASSLGQGDYGYTF. V usage is TRBV7-2 and J usage is TRBJ1-2; 7 nucleotides align to TRBD1. The CDR3 spans 14 residues. Germline assignment: CDR1 SGHTA and CDR2 FQGNSA. Trimming at V came to 1 base and at J to 3 bases, leaving 2 bases not matched to a gene.

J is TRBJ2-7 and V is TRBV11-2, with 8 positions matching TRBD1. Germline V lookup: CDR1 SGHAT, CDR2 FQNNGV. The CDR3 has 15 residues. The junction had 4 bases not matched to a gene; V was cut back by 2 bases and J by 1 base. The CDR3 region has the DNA TGTGCCAGCAGCTTACAGGGGGCAGGGTCCTACGAGCAGTACTTC. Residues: CASSLQGAGSYEQYF. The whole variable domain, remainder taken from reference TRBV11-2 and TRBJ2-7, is EAGVAQSPRYKIIEKRQSVAFWCNPISGHATLYWYQQILGQGPKLLIQFQNNGVVDDSQLPKDRFSAERLKGVDSTLKIQPAKLEDSAVYLCASSLQGAGSYEQYFGPGTRLTVT.

In DNA form, the CDR3 reads TGTGCCAGCTCACCCAAGGGGCAGCCTAATGAAAAACTGTTTTTT. This codes for CASSPKGQPNEKLFF. The rearrangement joins TRBV18 to TRBJ1-4; TRBD1 is a possible D gene (5 bases). The CDR3 runs 15 residues. CDR1 is KGHSH, CDR2 LQKENI, per germline. V lost 3 bases and J lost 3, with 11 bases in between.